These T cell receptor beta chains were read from a single sample in a study of T-cell memory formation after mild COVID-19. Each CDR3 protein gets one entry after TCRdb re-called the 5' RACE reads with MiXCR. The sample yields around 430,000 distinct CDR3 sequences, more than 15% seen once. Sequencing was done on a sample of PBMCs or a T cell subset sorted from them (not recorded which). The receptors derive from a man between 18 and 35 years old who had mild COVID-19 (a few samples of this study predate the infection). Cell type and time point are not known. Both conserved end residues are trimmed from each CDR3. Size tells how often a clone was seen (once, few, many) or the class of an expanded clone, and some rows leave it out.

V gene	clone size	CDR3 protein
TRBV9	-	ASSPRPGSYEQY
TRBV7-2	many	ASSLAVNNQPQH
TRBV10-3	-	ATWTGGETDEQY
TRBV19	-	ATGLAGGIGTDTQY
TRBV7-3	few	ASSLIGGAHNEQF
TRBV7-9	-	ASSLVEGANYGYT
TRBV2	-	ASTGQGAADTQY
TRBV7-9	few	ASSLAFGGDNEQF
TRBV7-9	-	ASSADRGRYEQY
TRBV27	-	ASSLSGGGPYNEQF
TRBV7-3	-	ASSPLPGGADTQY
TRBV7-9	few	ASSSGGDPDTQY
TRBV28	-	ASGGAGEQF
TRBV6-1	few	ASSEHLTGQVSYT
TRBV7-9	few	ASSLEVGLSDGYT
TRBV30	few	AQGQLGSGYT
TRBV24-1	-	ATSDSQGAAGELF
TRBV28	-	ASSLEGTGVQETQY
TRBV10-3	few	AIRGGSGELF
TRBV5-5	few	ASSLEVTIAKNIQY
TRBV4-3	-	ASSQLFGTGDDTQY
TRBV5-1	few	ASSNRRTDTQY
TRBV3-1	many	ASSQTGHAGNTIY
TRBV7-8	few	ASSLILGNTEAF
TRBV6-6	few	ASSPTSGLAIPGELF
TRBV5-1	few	ASSLLAGVNTGELF
TRBV10-3	-	APMRAGGTDTQY
TRBV5-5	-	ASSRGFTDTQY
TRBV5-1	many	ASSPVGGSYEQY
TRBV7-9	-	ASSHALPRETQY
TRBV5-1	-	ASRASGTDYGYT
TRBV3-1	few	ASSQATGTGGFFADTQY
TRBV7-8	-	ASSLLSHEETQY
TRBV12-3/TRBV12-4	-	ASSSEAVGETQY
TRBV18	-	ASSLDRGRPYNEQF
TRBV7-2	few	ASSFVGQGENIQY
TRBV5-4	-	ASSSGQFDEQF
TRBV18	few	ASSPTAQGVYEQY
TRBV11-3	once	ASSLGGAREAF
TRBV7-2	-	ASSFFSSIMNTEAF
TRBV30	-	AWSLGWGANTEAF
TRBV6-2/TRBV6-3	-	ASSYSPTMRPIQY
TRBV9	few	ASSAGVRGTTGELF
TRBV6-5	few	ASRLGQSANYGYT
TRBV6-5	few	ASSYSGLPLLNYGYT
TRBV4-3	-	ASSHLIGQGVLAGLINEQF
TRBV12-3/TRBV12-4	-	ASSFGGGDGDTQY